This T cell receptor beta chain was captured by sequencing in a study of CD8 T cells in ankylosing spondylitis. Each CDR3 protein gets one entry after TCRdb re-called the 5' RACE reads with MiXCR. The repertoire holds 670,000 or so distinct CDR3 sequences, with over 15% as singletons. The germline V and J ends were trimmed by 1 base and 2 bases, with 13 bases remaining between them. The CDR3 contains 16 residues. Overall study findings and caveats: A subset of motif variants has previously been described in the synovial fluid and blood of reactive arthritis. There was a TCR beta motif, made of eight highly homologous variants, that appeared characteristic of ankylosing spondylitis blood.

Ten or more counts support this clonotype. Its cognate antigen is unknown. This sequence joins TRBV12-3 or TRBV12-4 and TRBJ2-3; no clear D. The TCR sequence derives from a male donor with ankylosing spondylitis. The material sequenced was blood, either unsorted or a sorted T cell fraction (not recorded which). CDR3 coding DNA: TGTGCCAGCAGTTTAGTGGCCCGAAGGTCCACAGATACGCAGTATTTT. Protein: CASSLVARRSTDTQYF.